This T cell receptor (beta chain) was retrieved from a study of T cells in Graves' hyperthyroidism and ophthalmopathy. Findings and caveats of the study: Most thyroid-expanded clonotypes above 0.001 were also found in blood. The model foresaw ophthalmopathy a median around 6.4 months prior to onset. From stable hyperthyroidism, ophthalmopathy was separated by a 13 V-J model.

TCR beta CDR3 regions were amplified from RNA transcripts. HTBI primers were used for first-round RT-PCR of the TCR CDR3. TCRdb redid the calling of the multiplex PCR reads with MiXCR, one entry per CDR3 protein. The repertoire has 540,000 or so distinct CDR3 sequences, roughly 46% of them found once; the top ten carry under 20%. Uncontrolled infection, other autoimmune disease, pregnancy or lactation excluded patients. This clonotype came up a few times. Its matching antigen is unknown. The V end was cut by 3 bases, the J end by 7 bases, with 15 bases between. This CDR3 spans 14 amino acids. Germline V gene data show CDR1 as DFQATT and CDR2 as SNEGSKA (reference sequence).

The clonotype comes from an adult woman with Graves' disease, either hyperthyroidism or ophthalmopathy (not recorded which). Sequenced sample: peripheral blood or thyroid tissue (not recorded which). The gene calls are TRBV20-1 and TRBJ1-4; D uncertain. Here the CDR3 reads CSASGLEGSEKLFF. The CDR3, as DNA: TGCAGTGCTAGTGGCCTTGAAGGGAGTGAAAAACTGTTTTTT.